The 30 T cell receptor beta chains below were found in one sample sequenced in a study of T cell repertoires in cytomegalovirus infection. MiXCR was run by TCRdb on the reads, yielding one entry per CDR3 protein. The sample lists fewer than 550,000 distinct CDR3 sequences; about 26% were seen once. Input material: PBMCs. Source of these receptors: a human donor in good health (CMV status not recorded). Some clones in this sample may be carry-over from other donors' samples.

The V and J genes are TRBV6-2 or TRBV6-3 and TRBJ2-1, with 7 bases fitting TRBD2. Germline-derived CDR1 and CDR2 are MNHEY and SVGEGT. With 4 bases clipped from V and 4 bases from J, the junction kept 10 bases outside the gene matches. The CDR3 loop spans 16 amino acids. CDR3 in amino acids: CASSWRTRLGYNEQFF. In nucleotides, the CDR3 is TGTGCCAGCAGTTGGAGGACTAGGCTGGGGTACAATGAGCAGTTCTTC.

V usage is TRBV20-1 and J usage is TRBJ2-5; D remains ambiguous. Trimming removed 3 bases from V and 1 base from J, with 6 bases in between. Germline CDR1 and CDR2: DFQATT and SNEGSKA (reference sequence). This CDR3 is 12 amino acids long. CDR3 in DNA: TGCAGTGCTAGTCCGGGCCAAGAGACCCAGTACTTC. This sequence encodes CSASPGQETQYF.

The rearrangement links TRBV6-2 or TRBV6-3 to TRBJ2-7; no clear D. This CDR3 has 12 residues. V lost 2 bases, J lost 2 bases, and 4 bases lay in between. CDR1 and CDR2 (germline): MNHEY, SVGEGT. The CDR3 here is CASSYGTYEQYF. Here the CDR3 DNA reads TGTGCCAGCAGTTACGGTACCTACGAGCAGTACTTC.

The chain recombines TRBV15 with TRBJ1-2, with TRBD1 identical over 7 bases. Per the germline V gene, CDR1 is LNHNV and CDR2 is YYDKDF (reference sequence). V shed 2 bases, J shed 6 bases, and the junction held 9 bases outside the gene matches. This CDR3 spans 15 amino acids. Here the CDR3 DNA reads TGTGCCACCAGCAGAAGTAGGACAGGCAGGGATGGCTACACCTTC. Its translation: CATSRSRTGRDGYTF. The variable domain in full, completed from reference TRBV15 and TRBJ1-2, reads DAMVIQNPRYQVTQFGKPVTLSCSQTLNHNVMYWYQQKSSQAPKLLFHYYDKDFNNEADTPDNFQSRRPNTSFCFLDIRSPGLGDTAMYLCATSRSRTGRDGYTFGSGTRLTVV.

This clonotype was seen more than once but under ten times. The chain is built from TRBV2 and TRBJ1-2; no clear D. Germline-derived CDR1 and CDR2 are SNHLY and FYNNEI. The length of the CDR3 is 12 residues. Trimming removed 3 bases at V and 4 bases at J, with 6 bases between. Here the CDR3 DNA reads TGTGCCAGCAGTGAGGTCCTCTATGGCTACACCTTC. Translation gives CASSEVLYGYTF.

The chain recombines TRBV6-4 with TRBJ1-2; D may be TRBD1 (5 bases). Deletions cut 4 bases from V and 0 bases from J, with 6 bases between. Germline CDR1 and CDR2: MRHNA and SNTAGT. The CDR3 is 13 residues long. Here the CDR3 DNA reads TGTGCCAGCAGTGTGACAGCTAACTATGGCTACACCTTC. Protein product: CASSVTANYGYTF.

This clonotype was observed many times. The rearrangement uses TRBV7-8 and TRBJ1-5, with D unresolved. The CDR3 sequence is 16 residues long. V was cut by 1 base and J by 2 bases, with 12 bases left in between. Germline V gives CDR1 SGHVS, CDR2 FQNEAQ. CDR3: CASSLVRGVGNQPQHF. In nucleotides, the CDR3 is TGTGCCAGCAGCTTAGTCCGAGGTGTTGGCAATCAGCCCCAGCATTTT.

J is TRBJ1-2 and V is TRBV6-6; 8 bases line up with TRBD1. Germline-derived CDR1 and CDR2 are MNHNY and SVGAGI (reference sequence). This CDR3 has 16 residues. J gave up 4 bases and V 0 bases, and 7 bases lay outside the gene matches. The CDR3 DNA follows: TGTGCCAGCAGTTACTCTGGACAGGGAGTCTCCTATGGCTACACCTTC. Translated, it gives CASSYSGQGVSYGYTF.

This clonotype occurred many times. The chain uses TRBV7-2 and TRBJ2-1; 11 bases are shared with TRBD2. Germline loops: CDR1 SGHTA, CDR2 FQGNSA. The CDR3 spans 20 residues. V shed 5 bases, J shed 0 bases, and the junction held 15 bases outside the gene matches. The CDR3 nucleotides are TGTGCCAGCAGCCGATACATAGCGGGAGGGCCGTCAAGCTCCTACAATGAGCAGTTCTTC. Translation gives CASSRYIAGGPSSSYNEQFF.

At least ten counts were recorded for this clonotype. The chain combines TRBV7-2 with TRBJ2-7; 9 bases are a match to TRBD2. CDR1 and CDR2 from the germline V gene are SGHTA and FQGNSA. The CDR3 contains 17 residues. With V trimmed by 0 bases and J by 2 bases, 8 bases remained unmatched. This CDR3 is CASSLALAGRTAYEQYF. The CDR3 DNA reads TGTGCCAGCAGCTTAGCGCTAGCGGGACGTACTGCCTACGAGCAGTACTTC.

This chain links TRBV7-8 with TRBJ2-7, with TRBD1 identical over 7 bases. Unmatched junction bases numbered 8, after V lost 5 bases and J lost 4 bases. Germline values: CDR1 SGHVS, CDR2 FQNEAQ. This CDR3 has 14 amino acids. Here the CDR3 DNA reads TGTGCCAGCAGCAGACGACAGGGTCGGTACGAGCAGTACGTC. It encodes CASSRRQGRYEQYV.

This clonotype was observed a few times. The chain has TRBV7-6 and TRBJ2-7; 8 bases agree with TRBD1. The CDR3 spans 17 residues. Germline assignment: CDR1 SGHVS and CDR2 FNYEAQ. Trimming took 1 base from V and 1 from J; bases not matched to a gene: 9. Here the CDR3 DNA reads TGTGCCAGCAGCTTAGTTCGACGACAGGGGAAGTCCTACGAGCAGTACTTC. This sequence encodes CASSLVRRQGKSYEQYF.

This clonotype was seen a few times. The CDR3 nucleotides read TGTGCCAGCAGTTCGCACGTACTAGCGGCTAGCACAGATACGCAGTATTTT. This sequence encodes CASSSHVLAASTDTQYF. V and J are TRBV6-6 and TRBJ2-3; 8 positions match TRBD2. Looked up from germline, CDR1 is MNHNY and CDR2 is SVGAGI (reference sequence). V lost 4 bases to trimming and J lost 0 bases; unmatched junction nucleotides: 9. The CDR3 runs to 17 residues.

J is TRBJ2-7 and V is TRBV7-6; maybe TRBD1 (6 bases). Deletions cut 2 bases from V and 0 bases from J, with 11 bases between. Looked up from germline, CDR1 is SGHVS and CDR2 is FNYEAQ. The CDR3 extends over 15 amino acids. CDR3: CASSLRTENSYEQYF. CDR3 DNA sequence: TGTGCCAGCAGCTTACGGACAGAGAACTCCTACGAGCAGTACTTC. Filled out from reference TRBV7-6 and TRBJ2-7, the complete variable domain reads GAGVSQSPRYKVTKRGQDVALRCDPISGHVSLYWYRQALGQGPEFLTYFNYEAQQDKSGLPNDRFSAERPEGSISTLTIQRTEQRDSAMYRCASSLRTENSYEQYFGPGTRLTVT.

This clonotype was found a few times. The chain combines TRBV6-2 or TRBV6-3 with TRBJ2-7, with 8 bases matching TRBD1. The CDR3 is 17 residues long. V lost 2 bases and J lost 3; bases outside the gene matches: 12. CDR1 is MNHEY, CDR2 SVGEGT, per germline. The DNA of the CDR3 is TGTGCCAGCAGTTACGTCAGGGGGCTGGAAACCATCTACGAGCAGTACTTC. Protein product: CASSYVRGLETIYEQYF.

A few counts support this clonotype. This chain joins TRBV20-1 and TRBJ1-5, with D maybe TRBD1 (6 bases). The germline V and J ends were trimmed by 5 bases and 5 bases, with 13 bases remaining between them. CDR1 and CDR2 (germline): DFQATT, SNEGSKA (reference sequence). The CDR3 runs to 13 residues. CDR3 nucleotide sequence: TGCAGTGCTTTGACAGGTTCGGATCAGCCCCAGCATTTT. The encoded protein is CSALTGSDQPQHF.

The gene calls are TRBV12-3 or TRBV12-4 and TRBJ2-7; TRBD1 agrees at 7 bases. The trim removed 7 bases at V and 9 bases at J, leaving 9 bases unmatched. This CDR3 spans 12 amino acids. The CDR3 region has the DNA TGTGCCAGCACCCGGACAGGAGGATGGCAGTACTTC. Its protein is CASTRTGGWQYF.

In DNA form, the CDR3 reads TGTGCCAGCAGTTCCTGGGCGTTACAGGGGGCGGGAGAGCAGTACTTC. This codes for CASSSWALQGAGEQYF. The chain uses TRBV28 and TRBJ2-7; 9 positions match TRBD1. From germline, CDR1 is MDHEN and CDR2 SYDVKM. CDR3 length equals 16 residues. V trimming: 4 bases; J trimming: 7 bases; junction bases outside the gene matches: 14. Based on the CDR3 plus reference TRBV28 and TRBJ2-7, the full variable domain is DVKVTQSSRYLVKRTGEKVFLECVQDMDHENMFWYRQDPGLGLRLIYFSYDVKMKEKGDIPEGYSVSREKKERFSLILESASTNQTSMYLCASSSWALQGAGEQYFGPGTRLTVT.

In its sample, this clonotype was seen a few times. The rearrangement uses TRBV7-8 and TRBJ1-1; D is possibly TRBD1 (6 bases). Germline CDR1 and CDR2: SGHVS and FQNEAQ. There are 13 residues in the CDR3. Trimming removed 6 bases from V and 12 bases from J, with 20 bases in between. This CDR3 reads CASRSRTARETFF. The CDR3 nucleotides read TGTGCCAGCAGGTCCAGGACAGCGAGGGAGACTTTCTTT.

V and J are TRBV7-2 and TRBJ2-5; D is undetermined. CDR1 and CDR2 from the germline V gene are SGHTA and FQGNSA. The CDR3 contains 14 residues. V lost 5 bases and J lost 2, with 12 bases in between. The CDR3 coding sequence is TGTGCCAGCAGCCGCCTCTTAGCTCAAGAGACCCAGTACTTC. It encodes CASSRLLAQETQYF.

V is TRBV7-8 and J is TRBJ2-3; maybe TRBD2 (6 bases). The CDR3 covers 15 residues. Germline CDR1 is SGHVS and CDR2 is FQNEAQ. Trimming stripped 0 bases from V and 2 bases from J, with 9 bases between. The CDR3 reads CASSLAGEVTDTQYF. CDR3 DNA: TGTGCCAGCAGCTTAGCCGGGGAGGTCACAGATACGCAGTATTTT.

The CDR3 protein is CASSLTAGRSGSQETQYF. Written as DNA, the CDR3 is TGTGCCAGCAGTTTAACGGCTGGGAGGAGCGGAAGTCAAGAGACCCAGTACTTC. The chain links TRBV27 to TRBJ2-5, with D possibly being TRBD2 (6 bases). Trimming took off 2 bases at V and 2 bases at J, with 21 bases between the two ends. This CDR3 has 18 amino acids. CDR1 MNHEY and CDR2 SMNVEV come from the germline V gene (reference sequence).

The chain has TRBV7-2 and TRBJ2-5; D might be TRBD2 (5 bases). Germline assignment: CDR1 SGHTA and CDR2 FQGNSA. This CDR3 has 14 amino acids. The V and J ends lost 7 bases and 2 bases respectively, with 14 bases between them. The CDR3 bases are TGTGCCAGCACCGCCAGCGGAAATCAAGAGACCCAGTACTTC. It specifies CASTASGNQETQYF. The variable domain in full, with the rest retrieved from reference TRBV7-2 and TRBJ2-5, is GAGVSQSPSNKVTEKGKDVELRCDPISGHTALYWYRQSLGQGLEFLIYFQGNSAPDKSGLPSDRFSAERTGGSVSTLTIQRTQQEDSAVYLCASTASGNQETQYFGPGTRLLVL.

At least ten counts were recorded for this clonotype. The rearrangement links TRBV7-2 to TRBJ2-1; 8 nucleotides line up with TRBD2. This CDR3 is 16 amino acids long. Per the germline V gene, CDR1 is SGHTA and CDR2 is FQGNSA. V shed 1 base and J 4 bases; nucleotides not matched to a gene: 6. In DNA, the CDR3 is TGTGCCAGCAGCTTAGTAGTCGCGGGAGGATACAATGAGCAGTTCTTC. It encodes CASSLVVAGGYNEQFF.

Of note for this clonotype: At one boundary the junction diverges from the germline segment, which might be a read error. CDR3 coding DNA: TGTGCCAGCAGCTTAGAGGCCGGGAGGGCCTATAATGAGCAGTTCTTC. It is translated as CASSLEAGRAYNEQFF. The rearrangement uses TRBV7-6 and TRBJ2-1, with TRBD2 matching over 8 bases. The CDR3 length is 16 residues. Germline values: CDR1 SGHVS, CDR2 FNYEAQ. The entire variable domain, with the rest obtained from reference TRBV7-6 and TRBJ2-1, is as follows: GAGVSQSPRYKVTKRGQDVALRCDPISGHVSLYWYRQALGQGPEFLTYFNYEAQQDKSGLPNDRFSAERPEGSISTLTIQRTEQRDSAMYRCASSLEAGRAYNEQFFGPGTRLTVL.

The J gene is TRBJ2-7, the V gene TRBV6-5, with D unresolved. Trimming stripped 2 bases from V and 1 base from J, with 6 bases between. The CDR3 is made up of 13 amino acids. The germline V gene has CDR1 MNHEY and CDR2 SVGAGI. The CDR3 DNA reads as TGTGCCAGCAGTTACCGGGTTTCCTACGAGCAGTACTTC. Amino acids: CASSYRVSYEQYF.

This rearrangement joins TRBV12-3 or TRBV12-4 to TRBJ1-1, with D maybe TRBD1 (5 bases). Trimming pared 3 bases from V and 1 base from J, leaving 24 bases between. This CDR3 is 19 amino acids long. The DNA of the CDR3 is TGTGCCAGCAGTTTGCAACACGGTTGGGGCCCGGTGGGGAACACTGAAGCTTTCTTT. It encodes CASSLQHGWGPVGNTEAFF.

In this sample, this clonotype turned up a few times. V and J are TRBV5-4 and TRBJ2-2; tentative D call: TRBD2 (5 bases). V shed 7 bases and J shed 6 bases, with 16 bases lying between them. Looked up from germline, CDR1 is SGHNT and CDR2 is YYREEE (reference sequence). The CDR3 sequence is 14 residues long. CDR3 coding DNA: TGTGCCAGCCAACCGGTGGACGGGGCCGGGGAGCTGTTTTTT. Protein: CASQPVDGAGELFF.

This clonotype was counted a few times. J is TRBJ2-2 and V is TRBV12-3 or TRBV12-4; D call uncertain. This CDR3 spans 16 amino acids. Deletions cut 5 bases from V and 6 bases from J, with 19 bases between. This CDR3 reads CASSLRAMNLPGELFF. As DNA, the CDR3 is TGTGCCAGCAGTCTCCGGGCCATGAATCTACCCGGGGAGCTGTTTTTT.

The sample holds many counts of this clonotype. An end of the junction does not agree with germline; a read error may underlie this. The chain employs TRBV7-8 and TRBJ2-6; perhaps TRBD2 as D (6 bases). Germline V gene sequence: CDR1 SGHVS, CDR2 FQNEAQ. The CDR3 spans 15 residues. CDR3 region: CASSFGRGGDNVLTF. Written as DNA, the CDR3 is TGTGCCAGCAGCTTCGGACGAGGCGGGGACAACGTCCTGACTTTC.